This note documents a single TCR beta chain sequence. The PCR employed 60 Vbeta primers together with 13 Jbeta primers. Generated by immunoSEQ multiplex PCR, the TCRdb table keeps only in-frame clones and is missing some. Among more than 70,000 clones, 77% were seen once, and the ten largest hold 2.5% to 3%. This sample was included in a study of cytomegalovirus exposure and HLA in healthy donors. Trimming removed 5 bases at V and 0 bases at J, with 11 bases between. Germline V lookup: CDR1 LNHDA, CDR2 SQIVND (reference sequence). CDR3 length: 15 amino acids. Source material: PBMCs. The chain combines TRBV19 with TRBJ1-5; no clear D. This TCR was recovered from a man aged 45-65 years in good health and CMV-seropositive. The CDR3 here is CASSGQISSNQPQHF. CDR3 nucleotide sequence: TGTGCCAGTAGTGGGCAAATCAGTAGCAATCAGCCCCAGCATTTT. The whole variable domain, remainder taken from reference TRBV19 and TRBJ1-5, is DGGITQSPKYLFRKEGQNVTLSCEQNLNHDAMYWYRQDPGQGLRLIYYSQIVNDFQKGDIAEGYSVSREKKESFPLTVTSAQKNPTAFYLCASSGQISSNQPQHFGDGTRLSIL.